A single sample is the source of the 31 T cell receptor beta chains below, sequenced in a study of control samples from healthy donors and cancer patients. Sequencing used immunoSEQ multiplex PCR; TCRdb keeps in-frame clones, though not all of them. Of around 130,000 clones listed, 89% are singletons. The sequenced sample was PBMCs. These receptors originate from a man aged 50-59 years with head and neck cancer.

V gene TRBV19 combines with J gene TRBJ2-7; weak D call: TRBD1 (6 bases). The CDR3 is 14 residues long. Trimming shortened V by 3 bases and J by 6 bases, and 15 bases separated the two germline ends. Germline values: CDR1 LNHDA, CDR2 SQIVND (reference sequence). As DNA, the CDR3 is TGTGCCAGTAGTATTATAGCAGGGGCCCCCGAGCAGTACTTC. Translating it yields CASSIIAGAPEQYF.

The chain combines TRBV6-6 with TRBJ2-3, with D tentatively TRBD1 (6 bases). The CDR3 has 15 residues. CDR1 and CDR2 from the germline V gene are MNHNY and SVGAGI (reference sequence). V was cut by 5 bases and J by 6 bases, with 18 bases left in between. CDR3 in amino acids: CASSQLGTGPDTQYF. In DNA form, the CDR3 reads TGTGCCAGCAGTCAGCTAGGCACAGGGCCCGATACGCAGTATTTT.

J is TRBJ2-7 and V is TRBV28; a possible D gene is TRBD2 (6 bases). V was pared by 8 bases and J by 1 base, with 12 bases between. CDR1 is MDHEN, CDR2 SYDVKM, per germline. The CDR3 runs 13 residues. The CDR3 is CASQPGESYEQYF. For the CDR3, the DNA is TGTGCCAGCCAACCGGGGGAATCCTACGAGCAGTACTTC.

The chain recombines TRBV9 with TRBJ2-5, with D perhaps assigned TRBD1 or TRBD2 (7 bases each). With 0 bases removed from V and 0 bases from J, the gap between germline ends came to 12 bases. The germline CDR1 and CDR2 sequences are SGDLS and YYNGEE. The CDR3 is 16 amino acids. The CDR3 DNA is TGTGCCAGCAGCGTAGCGGGGGGACAGAACCAAGAGACCCAGTACTTC. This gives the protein CASSVAGGQNQETQYF.

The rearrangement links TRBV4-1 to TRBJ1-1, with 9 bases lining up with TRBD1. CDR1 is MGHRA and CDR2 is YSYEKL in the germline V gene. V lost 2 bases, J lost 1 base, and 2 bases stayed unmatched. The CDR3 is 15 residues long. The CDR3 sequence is CASSQRTGENTEAFF. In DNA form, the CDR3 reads TGCGCCAGCAGCCAACGGACAGGGGAGAACACTGAAGCTTTCTTT.

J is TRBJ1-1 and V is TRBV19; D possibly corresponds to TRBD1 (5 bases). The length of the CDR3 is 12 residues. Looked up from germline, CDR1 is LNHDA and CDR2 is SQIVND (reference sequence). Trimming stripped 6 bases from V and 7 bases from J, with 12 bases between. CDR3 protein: CASSKDRFEAFF. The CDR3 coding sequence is TGTGCCAGTAGCAAAGACAGATTTGAAGCTTTCTTT.

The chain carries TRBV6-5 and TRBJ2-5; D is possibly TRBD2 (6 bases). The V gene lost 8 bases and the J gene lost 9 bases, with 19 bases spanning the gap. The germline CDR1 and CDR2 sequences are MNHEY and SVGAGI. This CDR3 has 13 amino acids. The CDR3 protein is CASGFGAPGAQYF. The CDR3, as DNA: TGTGCCAGCGGGTTCGGGGCCCCGGGGGCCCAGTACTTC.

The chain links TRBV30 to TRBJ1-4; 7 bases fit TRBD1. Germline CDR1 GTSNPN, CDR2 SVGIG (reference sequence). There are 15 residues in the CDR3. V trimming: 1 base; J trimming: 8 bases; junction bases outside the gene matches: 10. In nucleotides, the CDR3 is TGTGCCTGGAGTGCACAGGGGACGGTAAAAGAAAAACTGTTTTTT. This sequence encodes CAWSAQGTVKEKLFF.

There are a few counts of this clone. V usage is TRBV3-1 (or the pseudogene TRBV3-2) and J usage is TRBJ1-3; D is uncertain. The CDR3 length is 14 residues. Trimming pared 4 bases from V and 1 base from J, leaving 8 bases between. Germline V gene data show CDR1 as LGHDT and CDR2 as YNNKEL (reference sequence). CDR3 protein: CASSPTYSGNTIYF. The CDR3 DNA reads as TGTGCCAGCAGCCCAACCTATTCTGGAAACACCATATATTTT.

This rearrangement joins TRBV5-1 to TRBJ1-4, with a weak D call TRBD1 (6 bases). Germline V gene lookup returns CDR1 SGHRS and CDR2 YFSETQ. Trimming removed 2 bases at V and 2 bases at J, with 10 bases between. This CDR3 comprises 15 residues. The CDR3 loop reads CASSLSTGTNEKLFF. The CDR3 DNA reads TGCGCCAGCAGCTTATCCACAGGGACTAATGAAAAACTGTTTTTT.

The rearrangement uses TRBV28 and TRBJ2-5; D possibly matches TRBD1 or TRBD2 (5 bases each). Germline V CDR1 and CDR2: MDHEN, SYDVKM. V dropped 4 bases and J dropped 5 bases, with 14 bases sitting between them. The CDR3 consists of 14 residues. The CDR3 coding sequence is TGTGCCAGCAGTTCGGTCCGGGGCGTGGAGACCCAGTACTTC. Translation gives CASSSVRGVETQYF.

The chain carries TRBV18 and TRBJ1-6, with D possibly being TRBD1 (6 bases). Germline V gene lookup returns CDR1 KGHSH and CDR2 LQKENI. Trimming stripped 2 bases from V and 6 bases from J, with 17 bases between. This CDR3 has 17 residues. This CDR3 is CASSPAVRGVPNSPLHF. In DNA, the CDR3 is TGTGCCAGCTCACCAGCCGTGAGGGGGGTACCTAATTCACCCCTCCACTTT.

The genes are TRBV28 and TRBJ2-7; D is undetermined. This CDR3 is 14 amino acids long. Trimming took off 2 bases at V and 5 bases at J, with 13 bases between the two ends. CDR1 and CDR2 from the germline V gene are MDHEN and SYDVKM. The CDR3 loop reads CASSLPRLIDEQYF. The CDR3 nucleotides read TGTGCCAGCAGTTTACCCAGGTTGATCGACGAGCAGTACTTC.

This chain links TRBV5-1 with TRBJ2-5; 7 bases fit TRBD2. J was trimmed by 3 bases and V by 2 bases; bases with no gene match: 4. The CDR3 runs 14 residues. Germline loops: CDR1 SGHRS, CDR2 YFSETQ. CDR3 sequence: CASSLLATKETQYF. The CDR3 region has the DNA TGCGCCAGCAGCTTACTAGCGACGAAAGAGACCCAGTACTTC.

The chain's CDR3 is CASSRDTSNQPQHF. CDR3 bases: TGTGCCAGCAGCCGGGACACTAGCAATCAGCCCCAGCATTTT. The chain couples TRBV11-2 to TRBJ1-5, with D perhaps matching TRBD1 (6 bases). The CDR3 totals 14 residues. V lost 5 bases, J lost 0 bases, and 8 bases lay in between. The germline CDR1 and CDR2 sequences are SGHAT and FQNNGV.

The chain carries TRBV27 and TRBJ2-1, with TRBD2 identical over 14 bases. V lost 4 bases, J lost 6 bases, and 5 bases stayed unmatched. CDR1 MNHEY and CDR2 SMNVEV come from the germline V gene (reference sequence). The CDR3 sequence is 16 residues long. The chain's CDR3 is CASSYRGLAGVNEQFF. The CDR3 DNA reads TGTGCCAGCAGTTACCGGGGACTAGCGGGGGTCAATGAGCAGTTCTTC.

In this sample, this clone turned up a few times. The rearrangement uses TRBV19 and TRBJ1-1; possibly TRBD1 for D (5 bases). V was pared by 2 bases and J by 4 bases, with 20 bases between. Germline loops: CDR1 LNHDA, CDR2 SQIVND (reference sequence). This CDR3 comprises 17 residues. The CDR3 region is CASSIPPRVAGLTEAFF. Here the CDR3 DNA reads TGTGCCAGTAGTATACCTCCGCGGGTGGCAGGGCTCACTGAAGCTTTCTTT.

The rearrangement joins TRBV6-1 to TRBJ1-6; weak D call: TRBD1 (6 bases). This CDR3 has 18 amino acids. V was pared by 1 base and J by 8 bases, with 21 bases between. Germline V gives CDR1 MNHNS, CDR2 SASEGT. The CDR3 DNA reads TGTGCCAGCAGTGAAGGGAAGGGGGGGGGCGGCGGCTATTCACCCCTCCACTTT. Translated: CASSEGKGGGGGYSPLHF.

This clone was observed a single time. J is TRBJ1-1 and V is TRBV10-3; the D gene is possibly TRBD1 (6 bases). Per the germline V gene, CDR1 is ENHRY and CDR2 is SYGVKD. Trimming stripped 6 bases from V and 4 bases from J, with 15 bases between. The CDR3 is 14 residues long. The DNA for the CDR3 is TGTGCCATCAGACACAGGGAAGGCGGCACTGAAGCTTTCTTT. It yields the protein CAIRHREGGTEAFF.

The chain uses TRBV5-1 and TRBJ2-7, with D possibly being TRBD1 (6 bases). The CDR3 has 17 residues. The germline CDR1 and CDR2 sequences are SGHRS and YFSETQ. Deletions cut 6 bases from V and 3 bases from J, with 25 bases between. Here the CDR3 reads CASTLQGGGGRHYEQYF. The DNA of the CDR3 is TGCGCCAGCACCCTCCAAGGTGGGGGCGGAAGACACTACGAGCAGTACTTC. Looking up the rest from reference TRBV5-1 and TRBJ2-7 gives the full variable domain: KAGVTQTPRYLIKTRGQQVTLSCSPISGHRSVSWYQQTPGQGLQFLFEYFSETQRNKGNFPGRFSGRQFSNSRSEMNVSTLELGDSALYLCASTLQGGGGRHYEQYFGPGTRLTVT.

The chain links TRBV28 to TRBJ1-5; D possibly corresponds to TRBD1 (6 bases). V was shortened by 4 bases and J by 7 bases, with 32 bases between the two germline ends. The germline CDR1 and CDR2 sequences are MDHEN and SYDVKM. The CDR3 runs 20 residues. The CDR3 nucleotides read TGTGCCAGCAGTTCCCTACTAGGTGGCGCTTCGGACGGCGGGGGCCAGCCCCAGCATTTT. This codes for CASSSLLGGASDGGGQPQHF. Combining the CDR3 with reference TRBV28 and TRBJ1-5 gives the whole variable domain DVKVTQSSRYLVKRTGEKVFLECVQDMDHENMFWYRQDPGLGLRLIYFSYDVKMKEKGDIPEGYSVSREKKERFSLILESASTNQTSMYLCASSSLLGGASDGGGQPQHFGDGTRLSIL.

The CDR3 protein is CASINRYEQYF. The CDR3 nucleotides read TGTGCCAGCATCAATAGGTACGAGCAGTACTTC. The rearrangement uses TRBV28 and TRBJ2-7; D is unresolved. The V end lost 7 bases, the J end lost 4 bases, and 8 bases lay between the germline ends. The CDR3 runs to 11 residues. The germline V gene encodes CDR1 MDHEN and CDR2 SYDVKM. The whole variable domain, remainder taken from reference TRBV28 and TRBJ2-7, is DVKVTQSSRYLVKRTGEKVFLECVQDMDHENMFWYRQDPGLGLRLIYFSYDVKMKEKGDIPEGYSVSREKKERFSLILESASTNQTSMYLCASINRYEQYFGPGTRLTVT.

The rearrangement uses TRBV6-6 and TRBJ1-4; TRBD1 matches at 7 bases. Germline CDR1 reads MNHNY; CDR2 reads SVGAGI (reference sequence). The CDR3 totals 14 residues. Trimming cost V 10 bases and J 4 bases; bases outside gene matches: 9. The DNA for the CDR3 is TGTGCCACCAAACCCGACAGGGTTAATGAAAAACTGTTTTTT. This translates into CATKPDRVNEKLFF.

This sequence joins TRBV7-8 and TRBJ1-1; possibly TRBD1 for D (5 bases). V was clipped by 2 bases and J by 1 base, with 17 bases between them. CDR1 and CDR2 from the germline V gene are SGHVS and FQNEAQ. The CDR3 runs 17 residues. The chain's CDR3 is CASSLPGRPNGNTEAFF. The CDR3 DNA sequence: TGTGCCAGCAGCTTACCGGGACGGCCAAACGGGAACACTGAAGCTTTCTTT.

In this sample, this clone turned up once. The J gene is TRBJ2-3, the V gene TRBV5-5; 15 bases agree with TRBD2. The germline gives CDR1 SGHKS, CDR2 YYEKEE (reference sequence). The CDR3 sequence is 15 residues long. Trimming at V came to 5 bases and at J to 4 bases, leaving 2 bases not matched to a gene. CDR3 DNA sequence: TGTGCCAGCAGAAGGACTAGCGGGAGGGCAGATACGCAGTATTTT. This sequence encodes CASRRTSGRADTQYF.

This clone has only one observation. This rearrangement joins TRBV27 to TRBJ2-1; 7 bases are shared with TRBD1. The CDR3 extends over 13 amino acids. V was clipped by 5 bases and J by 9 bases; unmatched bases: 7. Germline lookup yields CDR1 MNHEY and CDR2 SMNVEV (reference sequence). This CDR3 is CASSPTGSSEQFF. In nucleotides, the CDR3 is TGTGCCAGCAGTCCGACAGGGAGTAGTGAGCAGTTCTTC.

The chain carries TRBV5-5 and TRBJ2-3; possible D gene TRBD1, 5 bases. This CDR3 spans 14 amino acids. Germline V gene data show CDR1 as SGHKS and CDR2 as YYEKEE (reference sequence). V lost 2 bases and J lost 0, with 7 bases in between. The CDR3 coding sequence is TGTGCCAGCAGCTTACAGGCTAGCACAGATACGCAGTATTTT. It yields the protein CASSLQASTDTQYF.

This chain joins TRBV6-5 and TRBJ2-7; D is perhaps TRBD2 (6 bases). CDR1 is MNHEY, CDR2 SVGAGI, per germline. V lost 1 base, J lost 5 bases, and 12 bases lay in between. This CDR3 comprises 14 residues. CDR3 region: CASSYYGGIDEQYF. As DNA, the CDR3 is TGTGCCAGCAGTTACTATGGAGGGATCGACGAGCAGTACTTC.

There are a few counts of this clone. This CDR3 reads CASSLPLGNYGYTF. CDR3 bases: TGTGCCAGCAGTTTACCCTTGGGTAACTATGGCTACACCTTC. This rearrangement joins TRBV28 to TRBJ1-2; D gene uncertain. V gave up 2 bases and J gave up 1 base, with 8 bases separating them. The CDR3 spans 14 residues. Germline assignment: CDR1 MDHEN and CDR2 SYDVKM.

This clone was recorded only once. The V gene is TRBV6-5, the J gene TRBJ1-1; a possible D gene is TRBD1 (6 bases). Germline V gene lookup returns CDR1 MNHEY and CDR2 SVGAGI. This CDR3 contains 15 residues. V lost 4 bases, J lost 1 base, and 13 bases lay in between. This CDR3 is CASSSTGQRNTEAFF. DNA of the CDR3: TGTGCCAGCAGTTCGACCGGACAGAGGAACACTGAAGCTTTCTTT.

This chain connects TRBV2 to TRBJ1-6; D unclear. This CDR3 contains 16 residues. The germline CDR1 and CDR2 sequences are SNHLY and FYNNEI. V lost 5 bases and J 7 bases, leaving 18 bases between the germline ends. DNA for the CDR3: TGTGCCAGCAGTCGAAGACCGCCTCCCCAGAATTCACCCCTCCACTTT. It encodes CASSRRPPPQNSPLHF. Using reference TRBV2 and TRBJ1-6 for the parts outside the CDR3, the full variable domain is EPEVTQTPSHQVTQMGQEVILRCVPISNHLYFYWYRQILGQKVEFLVSFYNNEISEKSEIFDDQFSVERPDGSNFTLKIRSTKLEDSAMYFCASSRRPPPQNSPLHFGNGTRLTVT.